This passage covers 20 T cell receptor beta chains from one sample sequenced in a study of PD-1 blockade in mismatch repair-deficient tumors (dated by TCRdb to about 2017). Receptor amplification or capture employed the immunoSEQ multiplex PCR assay. Held by TCRdb, this immuneACCESS table contains in-frame sequences only and omits some clones. Under half of the omission traces to an unresolved V gene where checked; the cause of the rest is unknown. In all, the sample holds about 110,000 clones, and approximately 80% of those were seen once. Roughly 4.5% of the sample belongs to the ten largest clones. Here the sequenced sample was peripheral blood, taken around 60 weeks after starting pembrolizumab. These receptors all stem from an adult with mismatch repair-deficient cancer.

V usage is TRBV7-6 and J usage is TRBJ2-2, with a weak D call TRBD2 (5 bases). This CDR3 is 18 amino acids long. Germline-derived CDR1 and CDR2 are SGHVS and FNYEAQ. Deletions cut 5 bases from V and 0 bases from J, with 19 bases between. CDR3 coding DNA: TGTGCCAGCAGCCCCCGACGGAGGAGTACTTCGAACACCGGGGAGCTGTTTTTT. Its translation: CASSPRRRSTSNTGELFF.

This CDR3 reads CASSQGGGAAEAFF. Here the CDR3 DNA reads TGTGCCAGCAGTCAGGGTGGGGGGGCGGCTGAAGCTTTCTTT. The chain joins TRBV28 to TRBJ1-1, with a possible D match to TRBD1 (6 bases). CDR3 size: 14 residues. The germline V gene encodes CDR1 MDHEN and CDR2 SYDVKM. V lost 5 bases, J lost 6 bases, and 16 bases lay in between.

V gene TRBV7-2 combines with J gene TRBJ1-4; 7 bases are shared with TRBD1. Germline trimming cut 4 bases from V and 4 bases from J; bases unmatched to any gene: 3. The germline V gene encodes CDR1 SGHTA and CDR2 FQGNSA. The CDR3 has 14 amino acids. CDR3 amino acids: CASSSTGFNEKLFF. In nucleotides, the CDR3 is TGTGCCAGCAGCTCGACAGGGTTTAATGAAAAACTGTTTTTT. The variable domain in full, with the rest retrieved from reference TRBV7-2 and TRBJ1-4, is GAGVSQSPSNKVTEKGKDVELRCDPISGHTALYWYRQSLGQGLEFLIYFQGNSAPDKSGLPSDRFSAERTGGSVSTLTIQRTQQEDSAVYLCASSSTGFNEKLFFGSGTQLSVL.

The V and J genes are TRBV6-1 and TRBJ2-5, with TRBD1 identical over 9 bases. This CDR3 contains 15 residues. Germline V gene lookup returns CDR1 MNHNS and CDR2 SASEGT. V shed 6 bases, J shed 5 bases, and the junction held 10 bases outside the gene matches. This chain's CDR3 is CASRRGQGLEETQYF. Here the CDR3 DNA reads TGTGCCAGCAGACGAGGACAGGGGTTGGAGGAGACCCAGTACTTC.

Turning to this clone: Other nucleotide sequences from this sample produce the same CDR3. The rearrangement uses TRBV7-8 and TRBJ2-1; a possible D gene is TRBD2 (6 bases). This CDR3 has 15 residues. Trimming took 0 bases from V and 2 from J, leaving 8 bases between them. Germline CDR1 is SGHVS and CDR2 is FQNEAQ. The CDR3 region is CASSLAGGTYNEQFF. Written as DNA, the CDR3 is TGTGCCAGCAGCTTAGCTGGCGGGACCTACAATGAGCAGTTCTTC.

The chain combines TRBV5-1 with TRBJ2-7; 8 nucleotides line up with TRBD2. CDR3 size: 17 residues. Germline loops: CDR1 SGHRS, CDR2 YFSETQ. Unmatched junction bases numbered 11, after V lost 3 bases and J lost 0 bases. The CDR3 sequence is CASSSLDSGMRSYEQYF. The DNA of the CDR3 is TGCGCCAGCAGCTCCTTGGATAGCGGGATGCGCTCCTACGAGCAGTACTTC. Variable domain in full (rest from reference TRBV5-1 and TRBJ2-7): KAGVTQTPRYLIKTRGQQVTLSCSPISGHRSVSWYQQTPGQGLQFLFEYFSETQRNKGNFPGRFSGRQFSNSRSEMNVSTLELGDSALYLCASSSLDSGMRSYEQYFGPGTRLTVT.

This rearrangement joins TRBV7-2 to TRBJ2-7; tentative D call: TRBD1 (6 bases). The CDR3 totals 14 residues. The V and J ends lost 4 bases and 0 bases respectively, with 10 bases between them. Looked up from germline, CDR1 is SGHTA and CDR2 is FQGNSA. The CDR3 is CASSSGQSSYEQYF. The DNA of the CDR3 is TGTGCCAGCAGCTCAGGACAGAGCTCCTACGAGCAGTACTTC.

The chain couples TRBV15 to TRBJ2-1, with 11 bases lining up with TRBD2. Germline trimming cut 5 bases from V and 3 bases from J; bases unmatched to any gene: 6. Per germline, CDR1 LNHNV and CDR2 YYDKDF (reference sequence). This CDR3 region has 16 residues. This CDR3 reads CATSDTGTSGYNEQFF. DNA for the CDR3: TGTGCCACCAGCGACACTGGGACTAGCGGCTACAATGAGCAGTTCTTC.

The chain combines TRBV7-8 with TRBJ2-7; TRBD2 aligns across 11 bases. The CDR3 contains 19 residues. CDR1 and CDR2 from the germline V gene are SGHVS and FQNEAQ. After removal of 5 bases from V and 2 bases from J, the junction contained 17 bases not matched to a gene. Here the CDR3 DNA reads TGTGCCAGCAGCCTTTTCCTAGCGGGAGGTTCTTCACCAGCCTACGAGCAGTACTTC. It specifies CASSLFLAGGSSPAYEQYF.

This clone has just one count. V gene TRBV6-5 combines with J gene TRBJ1-2; a weak D match, TRBD1 (6 bases). The CDR3 length is 15 residues. The V and J ends lost 7 bases and 4 bases respectively, with 19 bases between them. The germline gives CDR1 MNHEY, CDR2 SVGAGI. CDR3 DNA sequence: TGTGCCAGCACCCGCGGCGGGGGCGCGGCCTATGGCTACACCTTC. Protein: CASTRGGGAAYGYTF.

The J gene is TRBJ2-7, the V gene TRBV5-1; 8 positions match TRBD2. Germline-derived CDR1 and CDR2 are SGHRS and YFSETQ. Germline trimming cut 4 bases from V and 6 bases from J; bases unmatched to any gene: 9. The CDR3 is made up of 14 amino acids. CDR3 sequence reads: CASSPNAGGAEQYF. The CDR3 bases are TGCGCCAGCAGCCCCAATGCGGGGGGCGCCGAGCAGTACTTC.

This clone was observed once. The chain recombines TRBV7-2 with TRBJ2-1, with 14 nucleotides matching TRBD2. This CDR3 is built from 16 residues. Germline assignment: CDR1 SGHTA and CDR2 FQGNSA. The V and J ends lost 4 bases and 8 bases, in that order; junction bases with no gene match: 7. CDR3 sequence reads: CASSSGTSGRVDEQFF. DNA for the CDR3: TGTGCCAGCAGCTCTGGGACTAGCGGGAGAGTCGATGAGCAGTTCTTC.

J is TRBJ2-3 and V is TRBV18, with D possibly called TRBD1 or TRBD2 (5 bases each). V was cut by 3 bases and J by 0 bases, with 7 bases left in between. CDR3 length: 14 residues. Germline V gene lookup returns CDR1 KGHSH and CDR2 LQKENI. The CDR3 DNA is TGTGCCAGCTCACCGGGACCTAGCACAGATACGCAGTATTTT. Protein: CASSPGPSTDTQYF.

V gene TRBV15 combines with J gene TRBJ2-4; D gene unclear. In germline, CDR1 is LNHNV, CDR2 YYDKDF (reference sequence). V was cut by 0 bases and J by 11 bases, with 17 bases left in between. CDR3 length: 15 residues. The CDR3 is CATSRDRSGEILQYF. For the CDR3, the DNA is TGTGCCACCAGCAGAGATAGGAGTGGGGAAATTCTTCAGTACTTC. Based on the CDR3 plus reference TRBV15 and TRBJ2-4, the full variable domain is DAMVIQNPRYQVTQFGKPVTLSCSQTLNHNVMYWYQQKSSQAPKLLFHYYDKDFNNEADTPDNFQSRRPNTSFCFLDIRSPGLGDTAMYLCATSRDRSGEILQYFGAGTRLSVL.

The chain carries TRBV5-5 and TRBJ2-7; tentatively, D is TRBD1 (6 bases). Germline V gene lookup returns CDR1 SGHKS and CDR2 YYEKEE (reference sequence). This CDR3 spans 15 amino acids. With 4 bases removed from V and 3 bases from J, the gap between germline ends came to 17 bases. The CDR3 spells CASSIPEGVFYEQYF. Written as DNA, the CDR3 is TGTGCCAGCAGCATCCCCGAGGGGGTGTTCTACGAGCAGTACTTC.

The chain links TRBV5-1 to TRBJ1-1; D unclear. CDR1 SGHRS and CDR2 YFSETQ come from the germline V gene. CDR3 length: 15 residues. The germline V and J ends were trimmed by 3 bases and 4 bases, with 16 bases remaining between them. CDR3 bases: TGCGCCAGCAGCTCCGATAGGGCGGTGGGCACTGAAGCTTTCTTT. It translates to CASSSDRAVGTEAFF.

The DNA of the CDR3 is TGTGCCTGGAGTCTAGCGGGCACCTACGAGCAGTACTTC. It translates to CAWSLAGTYEQYF. The chain recombines TRBV30 with TRBJ2-7; 8 bases map to TRBD2. V trimming: 2 bases; J trimming: 2 bases; junction bases outside the gene matches: 2. This CDR3 has 13 residues. Germline V gives CDR1 GTSNPN, CDR2 SVGIG (reference sequence).

This rearrangement joins TRBV11-3 to TRBJ2-4, with D hard to call. CDR1 and CDR2 (germline): SGHNT, YENEEA. The CDR3 sequence is 14 residues long. V was shortened by 1 base and J by 0 bases, with 4 bases between the two germline ends. CDR3 DNA sequence: TGTGCCAGCAGCTTAGGTGTAGCCAAAAACATTCAGTACTTC. It is translated as CASSLGVAKNIQYF. The full variable domain, its missing parts supplied by reference TRBV11-3 and TRBJ2-4, is EAGVVQSPRYKIIEKKQPVAFWCNPISGHNTLYWYLQNLGQGPELLIRYENEEAVDDSQLPKDRFSAERLKGVDSTLKIQPAELGDSAVYLCASSLGVAKNIQYFGAGTRLSVL.

V is TRBV12-5 and J is TRBJ2-2; D unclear. Germline V gene lookup returns CDR1 LGHNT and CDR2 FRNRAP. The CDR3 extends over 17 amino acids. V lost 6 bases and J lost 3, with 20 bases in between. The CDR3 loop is CASGPYSIGLYTGELFF. CDR3 nucleotide sequence: TGTGCTAGTGGGCCGTACTCCATCGGTCTGTACACCGGGGAGCTGTTTTTT.

This chain joins TRBV9 and TRBJ2-3; perhaps TRBD1 as D (6 bases). The CDR3 consists of 16 residues. CDR1 is SGDLS, CDR2 YYNGEE, per germline. V lost 0 bases and J 3 bases, leaving 14 bases between the germline ends. CDR3 DNA: TGTGCCAGCAGCGTAGGGTTGCGTCAGGGGACAGATACGCAGTATTTT. Protein sequence: CASSVGLRQGTDTQYF.